The 12 T cell receptor beta chains in this list originate from one sample, sequenced in a study of blood T cell repertoires in COVID-19. Produced via immunoSEQ multiplex PCR; TCRdb's table is partial and in-frame only. This table has 85,000 to 90,000 clones, more than 75% appearing once. The sequenced sample was peripheral blood. All receptors come from a woman older than 75 with acute or convalescent COVID-19.

The chain has TRBV7-8 and TRBJ2-7, with TRBD1 identical over 9 bases. The CDR3 loop spans 17 amino acids. V lost 2 bases and J lost 3; bases outside the gene matches: 11. The germline CDR1 and CDR2 sequences are SGHVS and FQNEAQ. The DNA for the CDR3 is TGTGCCAGCAGCTTAAGGCACCCGGGACAGGGCAGCTACGAGCAGTACTTC. The encoded protein is CASSLRHPGQGSYEQYF.

V usage is TRBV18 and J usage is TRBJ2-2; maybe TRBD1 (5 bases). Per the germline V gene, CDR1 is KGHSH and CDR2 is LQKENI. V was cut by 1 base and J by 4 bases, with 16 bases left in between. The CDR3 loop spans 17 amino acids. The CDR3 region is CASSPQLAGSLTGELFF. Written as DNA, the CDR3 is TGTGCCAGCTCACCACAGCTGGCAGGGTCTCTCACCGGGGAGCTGTTTTTT. Full variable domain (missing parts from reference TRBV18 and TRBJ2-2): NAGVMQNPRHLVRRRGQEARLRCSPMKGHSHVYWYRQLPEEGLKFMVYLQKENIIDESGMPKERFSAEFPKEGPSILRIQQVVRGDSAAYFCASSPQLAGSLTGELFFGEGSRLTVL.

This clone was counted a few times. For the CDR3, the DNA is TGTGCCAGCAGCTTAGATCTTTCCGGACAGGGGAAATCACCCCTCCACTTT. Translation: CASSLDLSGQGKSPLHF. V usage is TRBV11-2 and J usage is TRBJ1-6, with 9 nucleotides matching TRBD1. Trimming at V came to 0 bases and at J to 10 bases, leaving 10 bases not matched to a gene. The CDR3 is 17 residues long. Germline CDR1 and CDR2: SGHAT and FQNNGV.

This clone showed up just once. The V gene is TRBV4-1, the J gene TRBJ2-1, with TRBD2 matching 8 bases. Germline loops: CDR1 MGHRA, CDR2 YSYEKL. This CDR3 comprises 15 residues. Losses at the gene ends were 4 bases for V and 7 bases for J; bases not matched to a gene: 9. The DNA of the CDR3 is TGCGCCAGCAGCCCGGATCGGGGGGGGTGGAATGAGCAGTTCTTC. Its translation: CASSPDRGGWNEQFF.

The V gene is TRBV6-4, the J gene TRBJ2-2, with D possibly matching TRBD1 (6 bases). V lost 3 bases and J 5 bases, leaving 10 bases between the germline ends. The germline V gene has CDR1 MRHNA and CDR2 SNTAGT. The CDR3 has 14 amino acids. The CDR3 coding sequence is TGTGCCAGCAGTGAGGGGGCGCGAACCGGGGAGCTGTTTTTT. The encoded protein is CASSEGARTGELFF.

J is TRBJ1-4 and V is TRBV21-1; the table's D gene call, TRBD1, was not cross checked with the DNA. TRBV21-1 is shown as a pseudogene. The CDR3 is 16 amino acids. The CDR3 loop is CASSFPPGQGDEKLFF. In nucleotides, the CDR3 is TGTGCCAGCAGCTTCCCACCGGGACAGGGTGATGAAAAACTGTTTTTT.

V is TRBV10-3 and J is TRBJ1-5; D is perhaps TRBD1 (6 bases). The CDR3 has 16 residues. V lost 10 bases and J 1 base, leaving 20 bases between the germline ends. Germline CDR1 is ENHRY and CDR2 is SYGVKD. CDR3 protein: CATADRGGASNQPQHF. In nucleotides, the CDR3 is TGTGCCACCGCCGACCGTGGGGGGGCGAGCAATCAGCCCCAGCATTTT.

The J gene is TRBJ1-2, the V gene TRBV5-8, with D unclear. The length of the CDR3 is 16 residues. Trimming cost V 0 bases and J 5 bases, with 17 bases left between them. Germline V gives CDR1 SGHTS, CDR2 YDEGEE. CDR3 amino acids: CASSLGDILQSYGYTF. For the CDR3, the DNA is TGTGCCAGCAGCTTGGGAGACATACTCCAGAGTTATGGCTACACCTTC.

The chain joins TRBV3-1 (or the pseudogene TRBV3-2) to TRBJ2-5, with 8 bases lining up with TRBD2. This CDR3 is 17 amino acids long. Germline CDR1 reads LGHDT; CDR2 reads YNNKEL (reference sequence). Losses at the gene ends were 5 bases for V and 5 bases for J; bases not matched to a gene: 16. The CDR3 is CASSTPQLAGSGETQYF. CDR3 coding DNA: TGTGCCAGCAGCACCCCCCAATTAGCGGGGTCTGGGGAGACCCAGTACTTC.

V usage is TRBV28 and J usage is TRBJ1-2; D perhaps matches TRBD1 (6 bases). Germline V gene data show CDR1 as MDHEN and CDR2 as SYDVKM. The CDR3 spans 14 residues. The V end lost 5 bases, the J end lost 2 bases, and 12 bases lay between the germline ends. CDR3 loop: CASSPLTGNYGYTF. CDR3 DNA: TGTGCCAGCAGTCCCCTTACAGGGAACTATGGCTACACCTTC.

This chain joins TRBV6-2 or TRBV6-3 and TRBJ2-2; weak D call: TRBD1 (8 bases). The CDR3 spans 18 residues. The V end lost 2 bases, the J end lost 8 bases, and 24 bases lay between the germline ends. Germline-derived CDR1 and CDR2 are MNHEY and SVGEGT. CDR3 bases: TGTGCCAGCAGTTACGGACCCCCGAAGACAGGGGAGGGTGGGGAGCTGTTTTTT. Its translation: CASSYGPPKTGEGGELFF.

The chain combines TRBV2 with TRBJ2-2; D is perhaps TRBD1 (7 bases). The CDR3 sequence is 16 residues long. CDR1 is SNHLY, CDR2 FYNNEI, per germline. V lost 6 bases to trimming and J lost 2 bases, with 16 bases between them. CDR3 loop: CASRLQGGLNTGELFF. CDR3 bases: TGTGCCAGCAGGCTTCAGGGGGGCTTAAACACCGGGGAGCTGTTTTTT.